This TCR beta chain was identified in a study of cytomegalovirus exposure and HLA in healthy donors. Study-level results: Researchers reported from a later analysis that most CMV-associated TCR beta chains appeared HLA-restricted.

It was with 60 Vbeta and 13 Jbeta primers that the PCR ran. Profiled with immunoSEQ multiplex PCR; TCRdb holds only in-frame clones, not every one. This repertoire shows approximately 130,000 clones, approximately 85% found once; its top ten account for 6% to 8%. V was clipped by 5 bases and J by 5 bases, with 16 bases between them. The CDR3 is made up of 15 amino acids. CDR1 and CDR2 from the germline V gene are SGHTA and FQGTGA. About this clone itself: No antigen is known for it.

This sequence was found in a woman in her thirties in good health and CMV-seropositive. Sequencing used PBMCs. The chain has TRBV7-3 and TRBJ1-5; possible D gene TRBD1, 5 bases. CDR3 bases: TGTGCCAGCAGCCTTCTAACAGGCACCGATCAGCCCCAGCATTTT. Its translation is CASSLLTGTDQPQHF.